This TCR beta chain was profiled in a study of T cells in Graves' hyperthyroidism and ophthalmopathy. CDR1 is SGHVS, CDR2 FQNEAQ, per germline. The CDR3 runs to 13 residues. A few counts support this clonotype. At one of its ends the junction is not consistent with the germline gene, which may arise from a read error. RNA transcripts yielded amplified TCR beta CDR3 regions. First-round RT-PCR of the TCR CDR3 relied on the HTBI primer set. TCRdb processed the multiplex PCR reads anew with MiXCR; each CDR3 protein has one entry. Of about 570,000 distinct CDR3 sequences in the sample, 35% to 55% are singletons; the top ten hold under 20%.

This clonotype originated in an adult woman with Graves' disease, either hyperthyroidism or ophthalmopathy (not recorded which). The rearrangement uses TRBV7-8 and TRBJ1-6, with D maybe TRBD1 (5 bases). Sequencing used peripheral blood or thyroid tissue (not recorded which). The CDR3 reads CAGSQPGTTSPRF. CDR3 coding DNA: TGTGCCGGCAGCCAGCCAGGGACTACCTCCCCTCGATTT.